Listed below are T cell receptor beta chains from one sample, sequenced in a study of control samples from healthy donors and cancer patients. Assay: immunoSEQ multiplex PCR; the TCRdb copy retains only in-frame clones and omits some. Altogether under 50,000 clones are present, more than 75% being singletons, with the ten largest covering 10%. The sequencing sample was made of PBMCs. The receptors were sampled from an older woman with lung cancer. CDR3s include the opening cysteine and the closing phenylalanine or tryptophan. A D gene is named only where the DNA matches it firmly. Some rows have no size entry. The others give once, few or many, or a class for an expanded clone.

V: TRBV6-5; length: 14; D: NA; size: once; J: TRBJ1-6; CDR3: CASTMGHRNSPLHF; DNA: TGTGCCAGCACCATGGGACACCGAAATTCACCCCTCCACTTT
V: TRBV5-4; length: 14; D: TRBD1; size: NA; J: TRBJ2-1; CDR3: CASSSYTGDNEQFF; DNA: TGTGCCAGCAGCTCTTACACAGGGGACAATGAGCAGTTCTTC
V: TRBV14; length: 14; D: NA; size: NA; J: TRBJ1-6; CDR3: CASSQLRGGSPLHF; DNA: TGTGCCAGCAGCCAGCTCAGGGGAGGGTCACCCCTCCACTTT
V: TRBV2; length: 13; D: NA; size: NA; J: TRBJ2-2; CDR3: CASSRRQPQSGFF; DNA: TGTGCCAGCAGTCGAAGACAGCCCCAAAGTGGGTTTTTT
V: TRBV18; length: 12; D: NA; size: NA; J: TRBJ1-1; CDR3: CASSSQTGEAFF; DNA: TGTGCCAGCTCATCTCAGACGGGTGAAGCTTTCTTT
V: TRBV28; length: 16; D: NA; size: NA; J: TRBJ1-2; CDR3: CAASGNSGPGGGGYTF; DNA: TGTGCCGCCTCCGGGAACTCAGGGCCCGGAGGGGGTGGCTACACCTTC
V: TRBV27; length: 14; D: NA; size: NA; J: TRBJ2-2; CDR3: CASSFGDTTGELFF; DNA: TGTGCCAGCAGTTTTGGGGACACCACCGGGGAGCTGTTTTTT
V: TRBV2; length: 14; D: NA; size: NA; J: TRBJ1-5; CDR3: CASSARRKNQPQHF; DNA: TGTGCCAGCAGTGCACGAAGAAAAAATCAGCCCCAGCATTTT
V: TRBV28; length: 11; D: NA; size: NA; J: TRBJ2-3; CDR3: CASSSTDTQYF; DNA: TGTGCCAGCAGCAGCACAGATACGCAGTATTTT
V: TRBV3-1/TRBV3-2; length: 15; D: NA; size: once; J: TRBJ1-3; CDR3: CASSQVSGAGNTIYF; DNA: TGTGCCAGCAGCCAAGTGTCGGGGGCTGGAAACACCATATATTTT
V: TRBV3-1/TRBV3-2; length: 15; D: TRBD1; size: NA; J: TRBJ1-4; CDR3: CASSHWTGASEKLFF; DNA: TGTGCCAGCAGCCATTGGACAGGAGCAAGTGAAAAACTGTTTTTT
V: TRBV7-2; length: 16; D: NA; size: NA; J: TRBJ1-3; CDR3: CASSLGWGYSGNTIYF; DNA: TGTGCCAGCAGCTTAGGGTGGGGATACTCTGGAAACACCATATATTTT
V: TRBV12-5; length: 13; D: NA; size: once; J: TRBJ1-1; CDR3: CASGLEGWTEAFF; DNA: TGTGCTAGTGGTTTGGAAGGGTGGACTGAAGCTTTCTTT
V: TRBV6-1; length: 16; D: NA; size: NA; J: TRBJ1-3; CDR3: CASSEAGGVSGNTIYF; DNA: TGTGCCAGCAGTGAAGCAGGTGGAGTCTCTGGAAACACCATATATTTT
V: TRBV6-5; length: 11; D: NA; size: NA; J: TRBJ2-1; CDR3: CASILGNEQFF; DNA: TGTGCCAGCATCTTAGGCAATGAGCAGTTCTTC
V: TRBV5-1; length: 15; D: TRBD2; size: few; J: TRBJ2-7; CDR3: CASSGSGRPAYEQYF; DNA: TGCGCCAGCAGCGGTAGCGGGAGGCCGGCCTACGAGCAGTACTTC
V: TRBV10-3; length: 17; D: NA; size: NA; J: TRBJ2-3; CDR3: CAISESFGAPSTDTQYF; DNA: TGTGCCATCAGTGAGTCGTTTGGGGCCCCTAGCACAGATACGCAGTATTTT
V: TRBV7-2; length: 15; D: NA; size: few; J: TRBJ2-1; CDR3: CASRERPAGYNEQFF; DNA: TGTGCCAGCAGGGAGAGGCCTGCAGGGTACAATGAGCAGTTCTTC
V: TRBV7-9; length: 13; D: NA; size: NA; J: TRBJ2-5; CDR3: CASSLGPLVAQYF; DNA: TGTGCCAGCAGCTTAGGGCCCCTCGTGGCCCAGTACTTC
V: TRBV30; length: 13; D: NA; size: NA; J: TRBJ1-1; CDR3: CAWTRAMNTEAFF; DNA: TGTGCCTGGACCCGCGCCATGAACACTGAAGCTTTCTTT
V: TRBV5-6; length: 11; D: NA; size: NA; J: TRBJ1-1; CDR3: CASSLGRGAFF; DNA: TGTGCCAGCAGCTTAGGGCGGGGAGCTTTCTTT
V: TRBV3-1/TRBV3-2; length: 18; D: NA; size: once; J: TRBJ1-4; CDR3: CASSQGALRASTNEKLFF; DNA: TGTGCCAGCAGCCAAGGCGCGTTGAGGGCTTCAACTAATGAAAAACTGTTTTTT
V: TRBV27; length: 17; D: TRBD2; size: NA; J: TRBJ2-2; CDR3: CASGPLGVAGDTGELFF; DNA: TGTGCCAGCGGCCCTCTTGGAGTAGCGGGAGACACCGGGGAGCTGTTTTTT
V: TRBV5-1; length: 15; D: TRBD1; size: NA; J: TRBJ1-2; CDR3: CASRRQGASIDGYTF; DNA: TGCGCCAGCAGACGACAGGGGGCGAGTATAGATGGCTACACCTTC